This T cell receptor (beta chain) was captured in a study of T cell responses to AZD1222 COVID-19 vaccine. The protocol was immunoSEQ multiplex PCR, while the TCRdb copy is restricted to in-frame clones and leaves out a portion. Among around 210,000 clones, around 94% were seen once, and the ten largest hold approximately 1.7%. Germline V gene lookup returns CDR1 SEHNR and CDR2 FQNEAQ (reference sequence). Losses at the gene ends were 0 bases for V and 4 bases for J; bases not matched to a gene: 7. The CDR3 has 16 residues. Study-wide points: Regions 160-218 and 743-854 dominated among vaccine-associated CD4 TCRs spanning spike. Targets within unmutated variant regions were reportedly found for nearly half of spike-specific TCRs.

For this clone: The antigen is undetermined.

Sequenced material: peripheral blood, taken 28 days after the second dose of the MenACWY control vaccine. The sequence derives from an adult who received the MenACWY meningococcal vaccine as a control. The chain recombines TRBV7-9 with TRBJ2-5, with 8 bases lining up with TRBD1. CDR3 sequence reads: CASSLAGAGGGETQYF. CDR3 nucleotides: TGTGCCAGCAGCTTAGCTGGGGCAGGGGGCGGAGAGACCCAGTACTTC.